Listed below are T cell receptor beta chains from one sample, sequenced in a study of blood T cell repertoires in COVID-19. The assay was immunoSEQ multiplex PCR, and TCRdb's table has in-frame clones only and misses some. The sample records 200,000 to 250,000 clones, 65% to 85% being singletons. The sample consisted of peripheral blood. Receptors originate from a woman of 80 years or more with acute or convalescent COVID-19. Both conserved end residues are trimmed from each CDR3. The listing skips clone size in some rows; elsewhere it reads once, few, many or a size class.

TRBV5-1	many	TRBJ1-6	ASSLSGGASNSPLH
TRBV6-5	few	TRBJ2-2	ASRPGGGELF
TRBV5-1	-	TRBJ2-7	ASSKNREGDEQY
TRBV11-3	-	TRBJ2-3	ASSFTGDSSTDTQY
TRBV7-9	-	TRBJ1-3	ASSLVAVVTSGNTIY
TRBV4-2	-	TRBJ1-4	ASSQVTGEPNEKLF
TRBV19	-	TRBJ1-2	ASSTSYLRTVNYGYT
TRBV7-3	-	TRBJ1-6	ASSSRGGASPLH
TRBV21-1	-	TRBJ1-3	ASSKSTESSGNTIY
TRBV5-1	-	TRBJ2-5	ASRGTSGEETQY
TRBV28	-	TRBJ1-5	ASRRTGVNQPQH
TRBV25-1	few	TRBJ1-3	ASSPPGAGNTIY
TRBV18	-	TRBJ1-6	ASSPGTGFNSPLH
TRBV19	-	TRBJ1-2	ASSIPPKGRGYT
TRBV5-4	-	TRBJ1-1	ASSGTGSWTEAF
TRBV19	-	TRBJ1-2	ASSTLPATGAPTFGYT
TRBV13	-	TRBJ1-6	ASSSRDYNSPLH
TRBV24-1	few	TRBJ2-1	ATSSEVNEQF
TRBV6-5	-	TRBJ1-3	ASSYSSGYSGNTIY
TRBV30	-	TRBJ2-1	AWSRGRRRDEQF
TRBV7-3	-	TRBJ2-3	ASSLLGREVVRDTQY
TRBV4-3	few	TRBJ2-7	ASSQAGGGPYEQY
TRBV5-6	few	TRBJ2-1	ASSLRRGSSYNEQF
TRBV4-1	few	TRBJ2-1	ASSQARDNEQF
TRBV7-2	-	TRBJ2-1	ASSLAGSGGSYNEQF
TRBV7-2	few	TRBJ2-7	ASSLGLAGVRYEQY
TRBV7-8	-	TRBJ1-3	ASSPWTGNSGNTIY
TRBV11-2	once	TRBJ1-6	ASSPDRNSPLH
TRBV3-1/TRBV3-2	-	TRBJ1-1	ASSQDRVTEAF
TRBV18	-	TRBJ2-5	ASSPMTGLGQQETQY
TRBV6-5	-	TRBJ2-7	ASSYRQGGAYEQY
TRBV21-1	-	TRBJ1-5	ASSKGQRGGQPQH
TRBV7-9	-	TRBJ1-5	ASSYGDQPQH
TRBV12-3/TRBV12-4	few	TRBJ2-3	ASGGAVDTQY
TRBV10-1	-	TRBJ2-3	ASNPTSSGTTPDTQY
TRBV7-9	-	TRBJ1-2	ASSPDSYGYT
TRBV15	-	TRBJ1-6	ATSETGRNSPLH
TRBV11-1	once	TRBJ2-2	ASSLPRGVTGELF
TRBV9	few	TRBJ1-3	ASSVEGAFSGNTIY
TRBV7-9	-	TRBJ1-1	ASRSGGAPSTEAF
TRBV28	once	TRBJ2-7	ASSLAGPGYEQY
TRBV3-1/TRBV3-2	-	TRBJ2-7	ASSPGGYEQY
TRBV4-1	once	TRBJ2-1	ASSQERDPSYNEQF
TRBV7-2	-	TRBJ2-2	ASSRLGANTGELF
TRBV30	few	TRBJ2-1	AWSVTLYNEQF